This T cell receptor beta chain was obtained from a study of OX40 agonist ivuxolimab in advanced cancers. Looking at the study overall: Earlier treatment with anti-PD-1, anti-PD-L1 or anti-CTLA-4 was permitted, and around 36% had received some. Partial response was recorded in three patients: one hepatocellular carcinoma and two cutaneous melanoma cases.

Turning to this clone: Its antigen is not known.

This table comes from immunoSEQ multiplex PCR, and its TCRdb copy is limited to in-frame clones, with some not included. The sample includes 35,000 to 45,000 clones, around 87% of them seen just once. Study-level points and caveats: Some nonresponders likewise displayed low normalized T-cell clonal expansion.

Baseline was the first blood sampling point, followed by cycle 4 day 1 and cycle 7 day 1. V was trimmed by 3 bases and J by 5 bases, leaving 8 bases between them. Looked up from germline, CDR1 is LGHNT and CDR2 is FRNRAP. The CDR3 consists of 13 residues. The sample here was CD4+ or CD8+ T cells sorted from blood, taken in a trial of the OX40 agonist ivuxolimab. V usage is TRBV12-5 and J usage is TRBJ1-5; D is perhaps TRBD1 (5 bases). The receptor comes from an adult with an advanced solid tumor such as melanoma, head and neck, liver or kidney cancer. CDR3 amino acids: CASGLWDDQPQHF. As DNA, the CDR3 is TGTGCTAGTGGTTTATGGGACGATCAGCCCCAGCATTTT.